Each of the 8 T cell receptor beta chains below was sequenced from the same sample in a study of OX40 agonist ivuxolimab in advanced cancers. The method was immunoSEQ multiplex PCR; TCRdb's version includes in-frame clones alone and lacks a portion of them. The data contain approximately 60,000 clones, roughly four fifths of them singletons. This sample comprised CD4+ or CD8+ T cells sorted from blood, obtained in a trial of the OX40 agonist ivuxolimab. The receptors were gathered from an adult with an advanced solid tumor such as melanoma, head and neck, liver or kidney cancer.

This clone has a single count. This chain links TRBV19 with TRBJ1-5; D gene ambiguous. The germline gives CDR1 LNHDA, CDR2 SQIVND (reference sequence). The V end was cut by 1 base, the J end by 5 bases, with 12 bases between. The CDR3 is made up of 15 amino acids. CDR3 sequence: CASSIGQAYDQPQHF. The DNA for the CDR3 is TGTGCCAGTAGTATAGGGCAGGCTTACGATCAGCCCCAGCATTTT.

The table lists this clone with a count of one. The chain employs TRBV5-6 and TRBJ2-7, with TRBD1 matching over 10 bases. The CDR3 consists of 15 residues. The germline V gene encodes CDR1 SGHDT and CDR2 YYEEEE. J gave up 5 bases and V 4 bases, and 9 bases lay outside the gene matches. CDR3 protein: CASSATGTGVHEQYF. Written as DNA, the CDR3 is TGTGCCAGCAGCGCGACCGGGACAGGGGTCCACGAGCAGTACTTC.

The genes are TRBV5-6 and TRBJ2-7, with 7 bases lining up with TRBD2. Germline V gene data show CDR1 as SGHDT and CDR2 as YYEEEE. Trimming took 3 bases from V and 4 from J; bases not matched to a gene: 1. The CDR3 covers 12 residues. CDR3 protein: CASSWGLYEQYF. The CDR3 coding sequence is TGTGCCAGCAGCTGGGGACTATACGAGCAGTACTTC.

Concerning this clone itself: This sample includes further DNA sequences coding for the same CDR3. The DNA for the CDR3 is TGTGCCAGCAGTTACGGGGGACAGCCCTATGGCTACACCTTC. It codes for CASSYGGQPYGYTF. The rearrangement joins TRBV6-6 to TRBJ1-2; 7 bases are shared with TRBD1. The CDR3 loop spans 14 amino acids. In germline, CDR1 is MNHNY, CDR2 SVGAGI (reference sequence). V dropped 2 bases and J dropped 4; count of bases not matched to a gene: 4.

The chain has TRBV11-2 and TRBJ2-7; 8 positions match TRBD1. This CDR3 region has 15 residues. The junction had 2 bases not matched to a gene; V was cut back by 0 bases and J by 1 base. The germline gives CDR1 SGHAT, CDR2 FQNNGV. The CDR3 protein is CASSLDRGHSYEQYF. CDR3 sequence (DNA): TGTGCCAGCAGCTTAGACAGGGGGCATTCCTACGAGCAGTACTTC.

V is TRBV10-2 and J is TRBJ2-5; no firm D call. CDR3 length: 11 residues. V shed 7 bases and J shed 5 bases, with 8 bases lying between them. CDR1 is WSHSY and CDR2 is SAAADI in the germline V gene. CDR3: CASMIGETQYF. For the CDR3, the DNA is TGCGCCAGCATGATTGGGGAGACCCAGTACTTC.

V is TRBV11-2 and J is TRBJ2-2; D tentatively reads TRBD1 or TRBD2 (7 bases each). The CDR3 length is 19 residues. The V end lost 0 bases, the J end lost 4 bases, and 21 bases lay between the germline ends. The V gene's germline CDR1 is SGHAT and CDR2 FQNNGV. Written as DNA, the CDR3 is TGTGCCAGCAGCTTAGATCGGGGACAGCCGGGAGGTATCACCGGGGAGCTGTTTTTT. Translated, it gives CASSLDRGQPGGITGELFF. Using reference TRBV11-2 and TRBJ2-2 for the parts outside the CDR3, the full variable domain is EAGVAQSPRYKIIEKRQSVAFWCNPISGHATLYWYQQILGQGPKLLIQFQNNGVVDDSQLPKDRFSAERLKGVDSTLKIQPAKLEDSAVYLCASSLDRGQPGGITGELFFGEGSRLTVL.

The rearrangement joins TRBV5-1 to TRBJ2-1, with D possibly being TRBD2 (6 bases). Deletions cut 0 bases from V and 0 bases from J, with 13 bases between. This CDR3 contains 17 residues. Germline V gives CDR1 SGHRS, CDR2 YFSETQ. The CDR3 bases are TGCGCCAGCAGCTTGGCCGGAGGGCCTTACTCCTACAATGAGCAGTTCTTC. This sequence encodes CASSLAGGPYSYNEQFF.